Each of the 25 T cell receptor beta chains below was sequenced from the same sample in a study of beta chain features in type 1 diabetes. Findings and caveats of the study: Researchers report that Type 1 diabetes patients had moderately but significantly shorter TCRB CDR3s across all four CD4+ subsets.

Sequenced material consisted of expressed TCRB transcripts (all of the isolated RNA was reverse transcribed). Sequencing used immunoSEQ multiplex PCR; TCRdb keeps in-frame clones, though not all of them. This table has around 130,000 clones, less than 20% appearing once. Their recognized antigens are unknown. The sequencing input was central memory CD4+ T cells from blood. The receptors were sampled from a man aged 30-40 years with type 1 diabetes.

This clone was observed a handful of times. The chain recombines TRBV15 with TRBJ2-1; 12 nucleotides match TRBD2. The junction had 3 bases not matched to a gene; V was cut back by 1 base and J by 8 bases. The CDR3 covers 15 residues. The germline gives CDR1 LNHNV, CDR2 YYDKDF (reference sequence). The CDR3 loop reads CATSRASGGADEQFF. Written as DNA, the CDR3 is TGTGCCACCAGCAGAGCTAGCGGGGGGGCCGATGAGCAGTTCTTC. Complete variable domain (other parts from reference TRBV15 and TRBJ2-1): DAMVIQNPRYQVTQFGKPVTLSCSQTLNHNVMYWYQQKSSQAPKLLFHYYDKDFNNEADTPDNFQSRRPNTSFCFLDIRSPGLGDTAMYLCATSRASGGADEQFFGPGTRLTVL.

This clone was found a few times. The chain carries TRBV14 and TRBJ1-2; no reliable D call. This CDR3 spans 15 amino acids. Trimming removed 6 bases from V and 4 bases from J, with 18 bases in between. The germline V gene encodes CDR1 SGHDN and CDR2 FVKESK. The CDR3 bases are TGTGCCAGCAGTCCTCGAGAGGGCTCAGTCTATGGCTACACCTTC. Protein sequence: CASSPREGSVYGYTF.

The chain uses TRBV29-1 and TRBJ2-6; D may be TRBD1 or TRBD2 (6 bases each). This CDR3 region has 17 residues. Trimming shortened V by 5 bases and J by 0 bases, and 17 bases separated the two germline ends. CDR1 and CDR2 (germline): SQVTM, ANQGSEA. CDR3: CSVLGLGGSSGANVLTF. The CDR3 bases are TGCAGCGTTCTAGGCCTGGGGGGCAGCTCTGGGGCCAACGTCCTGACTTTC. The full variable domain, its missing parts supplied by reference TRBV29-1 and TRBJ2-6, is SAVISQKPSRDICQRGTSLTIQCQVDSQVTMMFWYRQQPGQSLTLIATANQGSEATYESGFVIDKFPISRPNLTFSTLTVSNMSPEDSSIYLCSVLGLGGSSGANVLTFGAGSRLTVL.

The gene calls are TRBV30 and TRBJ1-4; D possibly corresponds to TRBD1 (5 bases). Germline V gene lookup returns CDR1 GTSNPN and CDR2 SVGIG (reference sequence). Trimming shortened V by 7 bases and J by 3 bases, and 15 bases separated the two germline ends. The CDR3 is 14 residues long. Written as DNA, the CDR3 is TGTGCCTTCCGGGGGATTACTGCTAATGAAAAACTGTTTTTT. Protein product: CAFRGITANEKLFF.

This clone appeared a few times. This chain links TRBV28 with TRBJ2-6; D remains unclear. Germline V gene data show CDR1 as MDHEN and CDR2 as SYDVKM. The CDR3 has 12 amino acids. The V and J ends lost 6 bases and 4 bases respectively, with 4 bases between them. The CDR3 is CASSQGANVLTF. The CDR3, as DNA: TGTGCCAGCAGCCAGGGGGCCAACGTCCTGACTTTC.

The chain uses TRBV6-5 and TRBJ2-2; D is perhaps TRBD1 or TRBD2 (6 bases each). Germline V lookup: CDR1 MNHEY, CDR2 SVGAGI. V gave up 5 bases and J gave up 6 bases, with 16 bases separating them. This CDR3 has 15 amino acids. DNA for the CDR3: TGTGCCAGCAGTCTGAGTCCGGGGGCAGCCGGGGAGCTGTTTTTT. Amino acid sequence: CASSLSPGAAGELFF.

This clone has just a few counts. V and J are TRBV5-6 and TRBJ1-4; the D is unclear. The CDR3 covers 13 residues. Trimming took 0 bases from V and 3 from J, leaving 3 bases between them. Germline V gives CDR1 SGHDT, CDR2 YYEEEE. The CDR3 DNA sequence: TGTGCCAGCAGCTTGGGGTCTAATGAAAAACTGTTTTTT. This sequence encodes CASSLGSNEKLFF.

This clone appeared a few times. The CDR3 loop reads CASSPDYGYTF. Here the CDR3 DNA reads TGTGCCAGCAGTCCTGACTATGGCTACACCTTC. This sequence joins TRBV28 and TRBJ1-2; D unresolved. The V gene's germline CDR1 is MDHEN and CDR2 SYDVKM. Deletions cut 5 bases from V and 3 bases from J, with 4 bases between. The CDR3 is 11 amino acids.

This clone was seen a few times. The V and J genes are TRBV5-1 and TRBJ2-5; possibly TRBD2 for D (5 bases). Germline V gives CDR1 SGHRS, CDR2 YFSETQ. V was trimmed by 4 bases and J by 1 base, leaving 11 bases between them. The CDR3 loop spans 14 amino acids. CDR3 DNA: TGCGCCAGCAGCCGGGATAATTCCCAAGAGACCCAGTACTTC. It is translated as CASSRDNSQETQYF.

The chain carries TRBV6-5 and TRBJ2-7; weak D call: TRBD1 (5 bases). The V gene lost 6 bases and the J gene lost 5 bases, with 11 bases spanning the gap. The V gene's germline CDR1 is MNHEY and CDR2 SVGAGI. This CDR3 contains 12 residues. The CDR3 coding sequence is TGTGCCAGCAGCCAAGGGGTCAACGAGCAGTACTTC. Its protein product is CASSQGVNEQYF.

This clone appeared a few times. The gene calls are TRBV5-1 and TRBJ1-2; D gene ambiguous. Germline CDR1 and CDR2: SGHRS and YFSETQ. The CDR3 sequence is 14 residues long. Trimming removed 5 bases at V and 6 bases at J, with 17 bases between. The CDR3 DNA follows: TGCGCCAGCAGAACCGGGAGCGCCCTCAATGGCTACACCTTC. This encodes CASRTGSALNGYTF.

The chain uses TRBV7-2 and TRBJ1-1, with D unclear. CDR3 length equals 12 residues. Trimming took 3 bases from V and 0 from J, leaving 2 bases between them. Germline-derived CDR1 and CDR2 are SGHTA and FQGNSA. The CDR3 region is CASSLLNTEAFF. The CDR3 nucleotides are TGTGCCAGCAGCTTGTTGAACACTGAAGCTTTCTTT.

The chain employs TRBV7-9 and TRBJ2-4; D is unclear. The V gene's germline CDR1 is SEHNR and CDR2 FQNEAQ (reference sequence). This CDR3 contains 15 residues. V was cut by 3 bases and J by 6 bases, with 15 bases left in between. The CDR3 DNA follows: TGTGCCAGCAGCTTCCCGCGAAGGGTCGGAAACATTCAGTACTTC. This encodes CASSFPRRVGNIQYF. Variable domain in full (rest from reference TRBV7-9 and TRBJ2-4): DTGVSQNPRHKITKRGQNVTFRCDPISEHNRLYWYRQTLGQGPEFLTYFQNEAQLEKSRLLSDRFSAERPKGSFSTLEIQRTEQGDSAMYLCASSFPRRVGNIQYFGAGTRLSVL.

This clone was found many times. V gene TRBV27 combines with J gene TRBJ2-5, with D tentatively TRBD1 or TRBD2 (5 bases each). The germline gives CDR1 MNHEY, CDR2 SMNVEV (reference sequence). CDR3 size: 16 residues. V shed 5 bases and J shed 5 bases, with 21 bases lying between them. Here the CDR3 reads CASSIHSIGGGETQYF. In DNA, the CDR3 is TGTGCCAGCAGTATACATAGTATTGGGGGTGGGGAGACCCAGTACTTC.

This clone was counted ten times or more. This chain connects TRBV6-5 to TRBJ2-3; D gene uncertain. V gave up 8 bases and J gave up 3 bases, with 12 bases separating them. CDR3 length equals 13 residues. The germline V gene has CDR1 MNHEY and CDR2 SVGAGI. The CDR3 bases are TGTGCCAGCCTCCCCGCCGGGACAGATACGCAGTATTTT. It is translated as CASLPAGTDTQYF.

The genes are TRBV29-1 and TRBJ2-3; 8 bases are a match to TRBD2. CDR1 and CDR2 (germline): SQVTM, ANQGSEA. V shed 1 base, J shed 2 bases, and the junction held 5 bases outside the gene matches. The length of the CDR3 is 15 residues. The chain's CDR3 is CSVEVGAGATDTQYF. CDR3 sequence (DNA): TGCAGCGTTGAAGTTGGAGCGGGGGCCACAGATACGCAGTATTTT.

This clone was detected a few times. The chain uses TRBV5-6 and TRBJ2-7; 10 bases fit TRBD2. The germline V gene encodes CDR1 SGHDT and CDR2 YYEEEE. With V trimmed by 2 bases and J by 5 bases, 13 bases remained unmatched. The length of the CDR3 is 17 residues. CDR3 sequence: CASSLAWTSGNIDEQYF. The DNA for the CDR3 is TGTGCCAGCAGCTTAGCCTGGACTAGCGGTAACATAGACGAGCAGTACTTC.

This chain links TRBV29-1 with TRBJ2-5; 9 nucleotides line up with TRBD1. CDR1 is SQVTM, CDR2 ANQGSEA, per germline. J lost 0 bases, V lost 8 bases, and 10 bases had no gene match. CDR3 length: 15 residues. The CDR3 region has the DNA TGCAGCTATACACAGGGGGCCCTTAACCAAGAGACCCAGTACTTC. Translating it yields CSYTQGALNQETQYF. The full variable domain, in which reference TRBV29-1 and TRBJ2-5 provide the parts outside the CDR3, is SAVISQKPSRDICQRGTSLTIQCQVDSQVTMMFWYRQQPGQSLTLIATANQGSEATYESGFVIDKFPISRPNLTFSTLTVSNMSPEDSSIYLCSYTQGALNQETQYFGPGTRLLVL.

This clone came up a few times. This chain connects TRBV2 to TRBJ1-5; no definite D call. The CDR3 is made up of 14 amino acids. Germline loops: CDR1 SNHLY, CDR2 FYNNEI. Trimming left V 0 bases short and J 7 bases short, with 10 bases between. CDR3 loop: CASSEAGSGQPQHF. The CDR3 coding sequence is TGTGCCAGCAGTGAAGCAGGCAGTGGACAGCCCCAGCATTTT.

This clone was seen more than once but under ten times. J is TRBJ2-7 and V is TRBV5-1; no reliable D call. This CDR3 has 13 amino acids. CDR1 SGHRS and CDR2 YFSETQ come from the germline V gene. Trimming removed 0 bases from V and 4 bases from J, with 8 bases in between. The CDR3 here is CASSLGQQYEQYF. The CDR3 region has the DNA TGCGCCAGCAGCTTGGGCCAGCAATACGAGCAGTACTTC.

There are a few counts of this clone. This chain links TRBV6-5 with TRBJ2-2, with 9 bases matching TRBD1. The J segment lost 3 bases and the V segment lost 6 bases, leaving 2 bases of the junction unmatched. Germline V gene sequence: CDR1 MNHEY, CDR2 SVGAGI. CDR3 length: 14 amino acids. The CDR3 protein is CASRRDRDTGELFF. The CDR3 DNA is TGTGCCAGCAGGAGGGACAGGGACACCGGGGAGCTGTTTTTT.

The chain has TRBV7-2 and TRBJ2-5; 9 bases align to TRBD1. This CDR3 has 14 amino acids. Germline CDR1 SGHTA, CDR2 FQGNSA. V was pared by 5 bases and J by 5 bases, with 6 bases of the junction left unmatched. The CDR3 DNA reads TGTGCCAGCAGCCTCGGACAGGGGACGGAGACCCAGTACTTC. Amino acid sequence: CASSLGQGTETQYF.

This sequence joins TRBV7-9 and TRBJ2-3; a weak D match, TRBD1 (7 bases). The V end was cut by 5 bases, the J end by 2 bases, with 17 bases between. The CDR3 length is 16 residues. CDR1 is SEHNR, CDR2 FQNEAQ, per germline (reference sequence). The CDR3 reads CASSLNAGTATDTQYF. In DNA, the CDR3 is TGTGCCAGCAGCCTAAACGCGGGGACAGCCACAGATACGCAGTATTTT.

In its sample, this clone was seen a few times. The V gene is TRBV28, the J gene TRBJ2-5; D is possibly TRBD2 (5 bases). The CDR3 loop spans 16 amino acids. V lost 2 bases, J lost 4 bases, and 17 bases lay in between. The germline V gene encodes CDR1 MDHEN and CDR2 SYDVKM. Written as DNA, the CDR3 is TGTGCCAGCAGTTTACAGGACTTTGAAAAGAGAGAGACCCAGTACTTC. This gives the protein CASSLQDFEKRETQYF.

The chain carries TRBV9 and TRBJ2-5, with no clear D. Germline V gives CDR1 SGDLS, CDR2 YYNGEE. V lost 0 bases, J lost 0 bases, and 9 bases lay in between. The CDR3 is made up of 15 amino acids. CDR3 nucleotide sequence: TGTGCCAGCAGCGTAGGGTCCGGGTACCAAGAGACCCAGTACTTC. Translating gives CASSVGSGYQETQYF. Complete variable domain (other parts from reference TRBV9 and TRBJ2-5): DSGVTQTPKHLITATGQRVTLRCSPRSGDLSVYWYQQSLDQGLQFLIQYYNGEERAKGNILERFSAQQFPDLHSELNLSSLELGDSALYFCASSVGSGYQETQYFGPGTRLLVL.